These T cell receptor beta chains were read from a single sample in a study of CD8 T cells in Susac syndrome. TCRdb reprocessed the immunoSEQ multiplex PCR reads with MiXCR, giving one entry per CDR3 protein. Among more than 150,000 distinct CDR3 sequences listed, about 90% were seen once. Sequencing input: CD4+ T cells from PBMCs. These receptors were taken from a human donor in good health. CDR3s include the opening cysteine and the closing phenylalanine or tryptophan. A D gene is named only where the DNA matches it firmly. Rows may omit the clone size; those that give it use once, few, many or a size class.

TRBJ1-5 | NA | NA | TRBV2 | TGTGCCAGCAGGGACAGTTGGAATCAGCCCCAGCATTTT | CASRDSWNQPQHF
TRBJ2-7 | NA | NA | TRBV5-1 | TGCGCCAGCAGCCTGGGGGCCATTACCTACGAGCAGTACTTC | CASSLGAITYEQYF
TRBJ1-6 | NA | NA | TRBV19 | TGTGCCAGTAGCACCCCCTCGCCCACCAGGAGTTCACCCCTCCACTTT | CASSTPSPTRSSPLHF
TRBJ1-2 | NA | NA | TRBV19 | TGTGCCAGTAGTATAGGTGGACAGTATGGCTACACCTTC | CASSIGGQYGYTF
TRBJ1-2 | NA | NA | TRBV20-1 | TGCAGTGCTAGAGTCAGGCAGGAGGAGTGGAGTTACACCTTC | CSARVRQEEWSYTF
TRBJ2-2 | NA | NA | TRBV20-1 | TGCAGTGCGACCGGGACATCGAACACCGGGGAGCTGTTTTTT | CSATGTSNTGELFF
TRBJ1-4 | NA | NA | TRBV4-2 | TGTGCCAGCAGCCAACTCGGGGAAAAACTGTTTTTT | CASSQLGEKLFF
TRBJ2-2 | once | NA | TRBV4-2 | TGTGCCAGCAGCTCCCCGGGACTTACTAACACCGGGGAGCTGTTTTTT | CASSSPGLTNTGELFF
TRBJ2-1 | NA | NA | TRBV19 | TGTGCCAGTAGTATCTCGGAAATTAACAATGAGCAGTTCTTC | CASSISEINNEQFF
TRBJ1-2 | NA | NA | TRBV29-1 | TGCAGCGTAACGGGCCGCCGCCCGCCTGGCTACACCTTC | CSVTGRRPPGYTF
TRBJ2-1 | NA | NA | TRBV7-8 | TGTGCCAGCGGACCCCCAGGGGCCTCCTACAATGAGCAGTTCTTC | CASGPPGASYNEQFF
TRBJ1-2 | NA | NA | TRBV20-1 | TGCAGTGCTAGCAGGGGTGGCTATGGCTACACCTTC | CSASRGGYGYTF
TRBJ1-1 | NA | NA | TRBV6-2/TRBV6-3 | TGTGCCAGCAGTTACTCGAGACGGCCCGCAGCTTTCTTT | CASSYSRRPAAFF
TRBJ2-7 | NA | TRBD2 | TRBV5-1 | TGCGCCAGCAGCTTGATCCGGACTAGTTCCTACGAGCAGTACTTC | CASSLIRTSSYEQYF
TRBJ1-5 | NA | NA | TRBV7-8 | TGTGCCAGCAGCTTAGAGCGGTCGGGGACCCTAAGGAGCAATCAGCCCCAGCATTTT | CASSLERSGTLRSNQPQHF
TRBJ2-5 | NA | TRBD1 | TRBV5-8 | TGTGCCAGCAGCCGGGACAGTAGCCGGACCCAGTACTTC | CASSRDSSRTQYF
TRBJ1-4 | NA | NA | TRBV7-9 | TGTGCCAGCAGCCTGCGGACTGGGCAGGGGAATGAAAAACTGTTTTTT | CASSLRTGQGNEKLFF
TRBJ1-1 | NA | TRBD1 | TRBV7-3 | TGTGCCAGCAGCCTGGTGACAGGGGGCGCTTTTGAAGCTTTCTTT | CASSLVTGGAFEAFF
TRBJ2-1 | NA | TRBD2 | TRBV9 | TGTGCCAGCAGCGTACTCAGCGGGACCTACAATGAGCAGTTCTTC | CASSVLSGTYNEQFF
TRBJ2-1 | NA | NA | TRBV20-1 | TGCAGTGCTAGGGGCCCCTACAATGAGCAGTTCTTC | CSARGPYNEQFF
TRBJ2-3 | once | NA | TRBV4-1 | TGCGCCAGCAGCCCGGGACTGTTAGGGGATACGCAGTATTTT | CASSPGLLGDTQYF
TRBJ2-7 | NA | NA | TRBV10-3 | TGTGCCATCACCGGCAGGGAGAGGTACGAGCAGTACTTC | CAITGRERYEQYF
TRBJ2-7 | NA | TRBD1 | TRBV6-6 | TGTGCCAGCAGGGCGACAGGGGCCATCTCCTACGAGCAGTACTTC | CASRATGAISYEQYF
TRBJ2-7 | NA | NA | TRBV28 | TGTGCCAGCAGGGAGGCGGGGTCCTACGAGCAGTACTTC | CASREAGSYEQYF
TRBJ2-1 | NA | NA | TRBV3-1 | TGTGCCAGCAGCCATGAGTCGCGCAATGAGCAGTTCTTC | CASSHESRNEQFF
TRBJ1-2 | NA | NA | TRBV28 | TGTGCCAGCCAGGCTAACTATGGCTACACCTTC | CASQANYGYTF